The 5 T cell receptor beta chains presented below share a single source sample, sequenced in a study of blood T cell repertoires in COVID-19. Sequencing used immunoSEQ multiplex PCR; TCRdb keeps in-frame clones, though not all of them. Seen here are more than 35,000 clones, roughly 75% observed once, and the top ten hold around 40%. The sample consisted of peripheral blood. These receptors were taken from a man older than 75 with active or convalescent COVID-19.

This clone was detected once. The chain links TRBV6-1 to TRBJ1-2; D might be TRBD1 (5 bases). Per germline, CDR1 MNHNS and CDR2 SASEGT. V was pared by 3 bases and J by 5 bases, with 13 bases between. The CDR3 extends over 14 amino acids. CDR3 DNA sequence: TGTGCCAGCAGTGAGTGGCAGGGCAATTATGGCTACACCTTC. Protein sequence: CASSEWQGNYGYTF.

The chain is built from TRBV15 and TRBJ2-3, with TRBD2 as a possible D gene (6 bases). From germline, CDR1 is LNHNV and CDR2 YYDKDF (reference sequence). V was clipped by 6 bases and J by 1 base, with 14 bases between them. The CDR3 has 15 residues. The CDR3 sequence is CATRGGGRGTDTQYF. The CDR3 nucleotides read TGTGCCACCAGGGGGGGTGGAAGAGGCACAGATACGCAGTATTTT.

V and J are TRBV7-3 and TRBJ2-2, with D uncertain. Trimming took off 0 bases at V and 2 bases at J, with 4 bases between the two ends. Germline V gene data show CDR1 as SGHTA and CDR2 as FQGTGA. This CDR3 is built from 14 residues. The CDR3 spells CASSLTPNTGELFF. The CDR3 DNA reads TGTGCCAGCAGCTTAACCCCAAACACCGGGGAGCTGTTTTTT.

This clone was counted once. In DNA, the CDR3 is TGCGCCAGCACGGGACAGGCCCAAGAGACCCAGTACTTC. It yields the protein CASTGQAQETQYF. The chain combines TRBV5-1 with TRBJ2-5; 8 nucleotides line up with TRBD1. CDR3 length: 13 amino acids. From germline, CDR1 is SGHRS and CDR2 YFSETQ. With 6 bases clipped from V and 1 base from J, the junction kept 2 bases outside the gene matches.

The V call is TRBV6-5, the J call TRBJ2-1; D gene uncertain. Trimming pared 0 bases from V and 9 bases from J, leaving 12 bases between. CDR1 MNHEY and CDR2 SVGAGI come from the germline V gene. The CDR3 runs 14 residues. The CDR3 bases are TGTGCCAGCAGTTACTCTACGGGTCAAGCTGAGCAGTTCTTC. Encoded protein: CASSYSTGQAEQFF.